The following is a T cell receptor (beta chain) sequence with its context. This entry comes from a study of blood T cell repertoires in COVID-19. On the study more broadly: The origin of the acute and convalescent COVID-19 samples was the United States, Italy and Spain. The cDNA or gDNA used as material had been derived from T cells, B-cell-depleted T cells, or PBMCs.

This CDR3 is built from 15 residues. Germline V gene sequence: CDR1 SGDLS, CDR2 YYNGEE. V was cut by 0 bases and J by 0 bases, with 8 bases left in between. As originally analysed: Estimation of nucleated cell counts was performed using reference gene primer amplification. Only in-frame clones appear in the TCRdb table, and some are missing; sequencing was by immunoSEQ multiplex PCR. V and J calls plus clone size are reproduced from that table; the DNA served to infer D and trimming. Counted here are hundreds of thousands of clones, 90% to 95% occurring once; the ten biggest clones make up less than 3.5%.

The sample taken for sequencing was peripheral blood. The TCR sequence derives from a woman aged 18-29 years who had recovered from COVID-19. The chain joins TRBV9 to TRBJ2-3; D call uncertain. Written as DNA, the CDR3 is TGTGCCAGCAGCGTAGTGGGCTATAGCACAGATACGCAGTATTTT. Protein product: CASSVVGYSTDTQYF.